Following are 13 T cell receptor beta chains from one sample sequenced in a study of T cell responses to AZD1222 COVID-19 vaccine. Method: immunoSEQ multiplex PCR; TCRdb's copy keeps in-frame clones and lacks some. This table has about 83,000 clones, approximately 90% appearing once. This material consisted of peripheral blood, taken on day 0 of MenACWY control vaccination. These receptors all come from an adult in good health.

The chain recombines TRBV6-1 with TRBJ2-1; 7 bases are shared with TRBD2. The trim removed 2 bases at V and 8 bases at J, leaving 6 bases unmatched. Germline V lookup: CDR1 MNHNS, CDR2 SASEGT. The CDR3 covers 14 residues. The CDR3 loop reads CASSERAGRDEQFF. Written as DNA, the CDR3 is TGTGCCAGCAGTGAACGGGCGGGGAGGGATGAGCAGTTCTTC.

This clone was counted once. The chain has TRBV19 and TRBJ2-5, with no clear D. This CDR3 has 11 residues. V lost 3 bases and J lost 5, with 4 bases in between. Germline-derived CDR1 and CDR2 are LNHDA and SQIVND (reference sequence). The CDR3 nucleotides are TGTGCCAGTAGTATCCGGGAGACCCAGTACTTC. This translates into CASSIRETQYF. Full variable domain (rest looked up from reference TRBV19 and TRBJ2-5): DGGITQSPKYLFRKEGQNVTLSCEQNLNHDAMYWYRQDPGQGLRLIYYSQIVNDFQKGDIAEGYSVSREKKESFPLTVTSAQKNPTAFYLCASSIRETQYFGPGTRLLVL.

This chain connects TRBV9 to TRBJ1-1; TRBD1 might be the D (6 bases). The CDR3 consists of 14 residues. The V gene lost 6 bases and the J gene lost 1 base, with 13 bases spanning the gap. CDR1 is SGDLS, CDR2 YYNGEE, per germline. The CDR3 DNA reads as TGTGCCAGCACCCCCGGACAGCCGAACACTGAAGCTTTCTTT. It codes for CASTPGQPNTEAFF.

This clone showed up just once. The chain recombines TRBV18 with TRBJ2-4; D is unresolved. This CDR3 comprises 15 residues. V was pared by 0 bases and J by 3 bases, with 9 bases between. The germline CDR1 and CDR2 sequences are KGHSH and LQKENI. The CDR3, as DNA: TGTGCCAGCTCACCACCTGGCAGTATCAAAAACATTCAGTACTTC. Amino acids: CASSPPGSIKNIQYF.

The gene calls are TRBV24-1 and TRBJ1-1; 7 bases match TRBD1. Unmatched junction bases numbered 5, after V lost 7 bases and J lost 4 bases. Germline CDR1 is KGHDR and CDR2 is SFDVKD. The CDR3 is 13 residues long. CDR3 nucleotides: TGTGCCACCAGCCGACAGGGTTTCACTGAAGCTTTCTTT. The encoded protein is CATSRQGFTEAFF.

The CDR3 region has the DNA TGTGCCAGCACTCGGTGGTCCACCTCCGGGTACGAGCAGTACTTC. Its protein is CASTRWSTSGYEQYF. The chain has TRBV27 and TRBJ2-7, with no clear D. The CDR3 spans 15 residues. Germline CDR1 and CDR2: MNHEY and SMNVEV (reference sequence). Deletions cut 7 bases from V and 4 bases from J, with 20 bases between.

The chain joins TRBV7-9 to TRBJ2-2; unclear D gene. This CDR3 has 14 amino acids. Between the trimmed V and J ends, which lost 4 bases and 6 bases, there was a span of 12 bases. Looked up from germline, CDR1 is SEHNR and CDR2 is FQNEAQ (reference sequence). For the CDR3, the DNA is TGTGCCAGCAGCTCCCCCCTGGACGCCGGGGAGCTGTTTTTT. Its translation is CASSSPLDAGELFF.

The chain couples TRBV29-1 to TRBJ2-7, with D maybe TRBD2 (6 bases). Germline V lookup: CDR1 SQVTM, CDR2 ANQGSEA. This CDR3 has 11 residues. Trimming shortened V by 7 bases and J by 4 bases, and 11 bases separated the two germline ends. The CDR3 is CSASAGYEQYF. The CDR3, as DNA: TGCAGCGCTTCGGCGGGATACGAGCAGTACTTC.

CDR3 nucleotide sequence: TGTGCCAGCAGTTCCCCTAGCGGGGGGCCGGGAACCCAGTACTTC. Protein product: CASSSPSGGPGTQYF. The chain couples TRBV27 to TRBJ2-5, with 11 bases matching TRBD2. Germline CDR1 and CDR2: MNHEY and SMNVEV (reference sequence). With V trimmed by 4 bases and J by 8 bases, 9 bases remained unmatched. There are 15 residues in the CDR3.

DNA for the CDR3: TGTGCCAGCAGCCAAGTAGGGGGATCTGGCTACACCTTC. Amino acid sequence: CASSQVGGSGYTF. The chain is built from TRBV3-1 (or the pseudogene TRBV3-2) and TRBJ1-2, with D possibly TRBD1 on 6 matching bases. The V and J ends lost 1 base and 7 bases respectively, with 10 bases between them. The CDR3 covers 13 residues. The germline CDR1 and CDR2 sequences are LGHDT and YNNKEL (reference sequence).

The chain couples TRBV4-3 to TRBJ1-4; 7 bases are shared with TRBD1. Per germline, CDR1 LGHNA and CDR2 YSLEER. The CDR3 totals 15 residues. The J segment lost 8 bases and the V segment lost 0 bases, leaving 6 bases of the junction unmatched. CDR3 amino acids: CASSQETGQAEKLFF. CDR3 coding DNA: TGCGCCAGCAGCCAAGAGACAGGACAGGCCGAAAAACTGTTTTTT.

The chain employs TRBV12-5 and TRBJ1-5, with D unresolved. Trimming took 4 bases from V and 1 from J, leaving 11 bases between them. Germline lookup yields CDR1 LGHNT and CDR2 FRNRAP. CDR3 length: 15 residues. CDR3 coding DNA: TGTGCTAGTGGTTCCCCCCCTAGAAGCAATCAGCCCCAGCATTTT. Translated: CASGSPPRSNQPQHF.

This clone appeared once. This CDR3 reads CASSPGLAPTGELFF. In nucleotides, the CDR3 is TGTGCCAGCAGCCCAGGACTAGCGCCGACCGGGGAGCTGTTTTTT. This rearrangement joins TRBV3-1 (or the pseudogene TRBV3-2) to TRBJ2-2; 9 nucleotides line up with TRBD2. Germline V gene sequence: CDR1 LGHDT, CDR2 YNNKEL (reference sequence). The CDR3 is 15 residues long. V shed 4 bases and J 5 bases; nucleotides not matched to a gene: 5.